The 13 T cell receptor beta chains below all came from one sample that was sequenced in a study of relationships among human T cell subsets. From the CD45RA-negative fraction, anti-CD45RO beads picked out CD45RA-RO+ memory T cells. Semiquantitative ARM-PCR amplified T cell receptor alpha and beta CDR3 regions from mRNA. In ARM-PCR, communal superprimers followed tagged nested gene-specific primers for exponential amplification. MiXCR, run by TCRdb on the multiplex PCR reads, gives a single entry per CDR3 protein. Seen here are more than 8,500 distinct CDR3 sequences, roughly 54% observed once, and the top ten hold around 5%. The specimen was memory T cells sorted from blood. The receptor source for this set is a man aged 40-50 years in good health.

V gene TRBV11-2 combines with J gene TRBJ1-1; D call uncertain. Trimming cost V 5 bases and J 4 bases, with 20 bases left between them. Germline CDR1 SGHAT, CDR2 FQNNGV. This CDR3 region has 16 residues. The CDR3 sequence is CASSPSAWVVGTEAFF. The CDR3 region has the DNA TGTGCCAGCAGCCCGTCGGCCTGGGTAGTAGGCACTGAAGCTTTCTTT. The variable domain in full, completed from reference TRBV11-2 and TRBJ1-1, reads EAGVAQSPRYKIIEKRQSVAFWCNPISGHATLYWYQQILGQGPKLLIQFQNNGVVDDSQLPKDRFSAERLKGVDSTLKIQPAKLEDSAVYLCASSPSAWVVGTEAFFGQGTRLTVV.

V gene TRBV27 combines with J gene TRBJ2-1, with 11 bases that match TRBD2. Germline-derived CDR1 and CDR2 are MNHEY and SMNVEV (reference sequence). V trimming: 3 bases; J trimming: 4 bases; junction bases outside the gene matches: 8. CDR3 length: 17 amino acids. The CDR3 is CASSFSSGRRGYNEQFF. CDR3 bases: TGTGCCAGCAGTTTTTCTAGCGGGAGGAGGGGGTACAATGAGCAGTTCTTC.

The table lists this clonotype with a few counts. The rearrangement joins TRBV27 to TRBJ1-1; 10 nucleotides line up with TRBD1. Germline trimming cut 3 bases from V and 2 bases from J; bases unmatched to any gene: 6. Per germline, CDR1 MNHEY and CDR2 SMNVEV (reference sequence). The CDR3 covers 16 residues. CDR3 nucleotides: TGTGCCAGCAGTTTCCGACAGGGGGCTTCAAACACTGAAGCTTTCTTT. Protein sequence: CASSFRQGASNTEAFF.

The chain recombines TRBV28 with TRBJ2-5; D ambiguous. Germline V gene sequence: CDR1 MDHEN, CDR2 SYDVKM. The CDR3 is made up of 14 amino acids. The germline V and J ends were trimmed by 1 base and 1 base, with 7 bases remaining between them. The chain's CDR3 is CASSLSQSQETQYF. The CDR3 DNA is TGTGCCAGCAGTTTATCACAGAGCCAAGAGACCCAGTACTTC.

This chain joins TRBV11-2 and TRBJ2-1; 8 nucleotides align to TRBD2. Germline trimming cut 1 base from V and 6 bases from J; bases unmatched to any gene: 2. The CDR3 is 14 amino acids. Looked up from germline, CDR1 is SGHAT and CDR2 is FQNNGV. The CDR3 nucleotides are TGTGCCAGCAGCTTAGCGGGAGGGGTCAATGAGCAGTTCTTC. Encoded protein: CASSLAGGVNEQFF.

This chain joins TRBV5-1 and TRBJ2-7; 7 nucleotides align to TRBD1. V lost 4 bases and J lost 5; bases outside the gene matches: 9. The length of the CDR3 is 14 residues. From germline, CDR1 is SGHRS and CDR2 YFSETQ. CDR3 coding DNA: TGCGCCAGCAGCCTCTCGACAGGGAGAAACGAGCAGTACTTC. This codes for CASSLSTGRNEQYF. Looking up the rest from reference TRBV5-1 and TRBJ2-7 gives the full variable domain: KAGVTQTPRYLIKTRGQQVTLSCSPISGHRSVSWYQQTPGQGLQFLFEYFSETQRNKGNFPGRFSGRQFSNSRSEMNVSTLELGDSALYLCASSLSTGRNEQYFGPGTRLTVT.

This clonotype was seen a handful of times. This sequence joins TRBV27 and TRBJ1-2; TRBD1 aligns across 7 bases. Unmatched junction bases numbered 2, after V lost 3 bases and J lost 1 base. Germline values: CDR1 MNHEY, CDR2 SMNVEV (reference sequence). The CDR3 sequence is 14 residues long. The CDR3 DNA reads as TGTGCCAGCAGTTTCCACAGGGGTAACTATGGCTACACCTTC. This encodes CASSFHRGNYGYTF.

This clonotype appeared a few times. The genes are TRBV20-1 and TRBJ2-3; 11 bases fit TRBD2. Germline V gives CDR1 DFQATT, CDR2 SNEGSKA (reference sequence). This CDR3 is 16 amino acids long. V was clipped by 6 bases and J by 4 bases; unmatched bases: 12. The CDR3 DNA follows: TGCAGTGCCGCCGGTGTAGCGGGAGGGCCCGCAGATACGCAGTATTTT. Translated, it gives CSAAGVAGGPADTQYF.

The CDR3 sequence: CASSLQGQDTQYF. The CDR3 DNA reads as TGTGCCAGCAGCTTACAGGGCCAAGATACGCAGTATTTT. V gene TRBV5-8 combines with J gene TRBJ2-3; D might be TRBD1 (6 bases). Deletions cut 2 bases from V and 5 bases from J, with 9 bases between. Germline V gives CDR1 SGHTS, CDR2 YDEGEE. The length of the CDR3 is 13 residues.

This CDR3 is CASSLDLGFILPAYNEQFF. The CDR3 nucleotides are TGTGCCAGCAGCTTAGATCTTGGGTTTATCCTCCCTGCCTACAATGAGCAGTTCTTC. This chain links TRBV7-9 with TRBJ2-1; D is undetermined. Between the trimmed V and J ends, which lost 1 base and 2 bases, there was a span of 21 bases. CDR1 is SEHNR, CDR2 FQNEAQ, per germline (reference sequence). This CDR3 is 19 amino acids long. The full variable domain, rest sourced from reference TRBV7-9 and TRBJ2-1, is DTGVSQNPRHKITKRGQNVTFRCDPISEHNRLYWYRQTLGQGPEFLTYFQNEAQLEKSRLLSDRFSAERPKGSFSTLEIQRTEQGDSAMYLCASSLDLGFILPAYNEQFFGPGTRLTVL.

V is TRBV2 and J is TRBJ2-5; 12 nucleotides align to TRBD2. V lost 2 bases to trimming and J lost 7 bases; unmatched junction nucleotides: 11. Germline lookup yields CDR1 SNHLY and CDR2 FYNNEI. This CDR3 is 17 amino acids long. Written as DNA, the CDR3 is TGTGCCAGCAGTGAACTAGCGGGGGGGTTGGACGTCGGGACCCAGTACTTC. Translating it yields CASSELAGGLDVGTQYF.

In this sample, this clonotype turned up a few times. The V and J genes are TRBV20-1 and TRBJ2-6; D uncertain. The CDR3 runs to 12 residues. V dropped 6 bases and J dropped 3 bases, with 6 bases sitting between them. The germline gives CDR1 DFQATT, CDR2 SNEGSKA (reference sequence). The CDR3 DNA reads TGCAGTGCCGCTCGTGGGGCCAACGTCCTGACTTTC. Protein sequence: CSAARGANVLTF.

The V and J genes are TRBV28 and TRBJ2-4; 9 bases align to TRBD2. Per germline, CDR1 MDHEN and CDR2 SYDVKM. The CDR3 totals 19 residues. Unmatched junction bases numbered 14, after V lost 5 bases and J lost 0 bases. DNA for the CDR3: TGTGCCAGCAGTAACCGCCTAGCGGGGAGGACCCTAGCCAAAAACATTCAGTACTTC. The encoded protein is CASSNRLAGRTLAKNIQYF. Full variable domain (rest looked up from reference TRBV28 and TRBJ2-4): DVKVTQSSRYLVKRTGEKVFLECVQDMDHENMFWYRQDPGLGLRLIYFSYDVKMKEKGDIPEGYSVSREKKERFSLILESASTNQTSMYLCASSNRLAGRTLAKNIQYFGAGTRLSVL.